The 14 T cell receptor beta chains below were found in one sample sequenced in a study of human T cells and chemical hapten exposure. TCRdb passed the RACE reads through MiXCR, listing each CDR3 protein once. The sample lists roughly 130,000 distinct CDR3 sequences, roughly 10% seen once, with about 2.4% in the top ten. Time point here: patch test 3, about 24 weeks after DPC sensitization. Treatment denoted: therapeutic diphenylcyclopropenone sensitization with weekly scalp DPC. The material sequenced was whole blood, taken in connection with sensitization to the hapten diphenylcyclopropenone (DPC). The receptor source for this set is a woman aged 45-59 years with alopecia areata. Some clones in this sample may be carry-over from other donors' samples.

This clonotype appeared a few times. The genes are TRBV20-1 and TRBJ2-2, with D unclear. CDR1 and CDR2 (germline): DFQATT, SNEGSKA (reference sequence). V lost 7 bases and J lost 6, with 6 bases in between. The CDR3 totals 10 residues. DNA for the CDR3: TGCAGTGGGGGTCCCGGGGAGCTGTTTTTT. Translation gives CSGGPGELFF.

This clonotype came up once. V usage is TRBV20-1 and J usage is TRBJ1-1, with D unclear. Trimming pared 6 bases from V and 5 bases from J, leaving 13 bases between. Germline V gene sequence: CDR1 DFQATT, CDR2 SNEGSKA (reference sequence). The CDR3 length is 12 residues. The CDR3 region is CSAVEGSTEAFF. Here the CDR3 DNA reads TGCAGTGCCGTTGAAGGGAGTACTGAAGCTTTCTTT.

The chain joins TRBV29-1 to TRBJ1-1; 7 positions agree with TRBD1. The CDR3 is 13 residues long. Germline-derived CDR1 and CDR2 are SQVTM and ANQGSEA. Trimming removed 3 bases from V and 6 bases from J; junction bases left unmatched: 7. The CDR3 sequence is CSVDRQGEAEAFF. Here the CDR3 DNA reads TGCAGCGTTGATAGGCAGGGGGAAGCTGAAGCTTTCTTT.

The chain combines TRBV29-1 with TRBJ1-3; D ambiguous. Germline loops: CDR1 SQVTM, CDR2 ANQGSEA. V dropped 0 bases and J dropped 0 bases, with 9 bases sitting between them. This CDR3 is 15 amino acids long. The CDR3 protein is CSVEEWETSGNTIYF. CDR3 nucleotides: TGCAGCGTTGAAGAGTGGGAAACCTCTGGAAACACCATATATTTT.

Written as DNA, the CDR3 is TGTGCCTGGAGTCGCGGGACAGGGGTAGGCTACACCTTC. Translation gives CAWSRGTGVGYTF. V is TRBV30 and J is TRBJ1-2; TRBD1 aligns across 10 bases. CDR1 is GTSNPN and CDR2 is SVGIG in the germline V gene (reference sequence). The CDR3 runs to 13 residues. J gave up 8 bases and V 2 bases, and 5 bases lay outside the gene matches.

This clonotype was seen repeatedly, ten times or more. The rearrangement uses TRBV4-1 and TRBJ1-3; 8 bases map to TRBD1. CDR1 is MGHRA and CDR2 is YSYEKL in the germline V gene. The CDR3 is 15 amino acids. With V trimmed by 5 bases and J by 2 bases, 5 bases remained unmatched. The CDR3 coding sequence is TGCGCCAGCAGCTCAGACAGGGGAACTGGAAACACCATATATTTT. It specifies CASSSDRGTGNTIYF.

This clonotype was seen ten or more times. The chain has TRBV7-3 and TRBJ2-5; D possibly corresponds to TRBD2 (7 bases). CDR1 SGHTA and CDR2 FQGTGA come from the germline V gene. This CDR3 region has 15 residues. V gave up 5 bases and J gave up 5 bases, with 18 bases separating them. The CDR3 bases are TGTGCCAGCAGCCCCCTCGGGGGGCCGGGGGAGACCCAGTACTTC. Its protein is CASSPLGGPGETQYF. Combining the CDR3 with reference TRBV7-3 and TRBJ2-5 gives the whole variable domain GAGVSQTPSNKVTEKGKYVELRCDPISGHTALYWYRQSLGQGPEFLIYFQGTGAADDSGLPNDRFFAVRPEGSVSTLKIQRTERGDSAVYLCASSPLGGPGETQYFGPGTRLLVL.

This clonotype was observed a handful of times. This chain links TRBV27 with TRBJ2-6; D remains unclear. Looked up from germline, CDR1 is MNHEY and CDR2 is SMNVEV (reference sequence). The CDR3 extends over 15 amino acids. The ends were cut back, 6 bases at V and 2 bases at J, with 11 bases in the middle. The CDR3 region is CASSPPSPGANVLTF. The DNA for the CDR3 is TGTGCCAGCAGCCCCCCCTCCCCTGGGGCCAACGTCCTGACTTTC.

The chain employs TRBV3-1 and TRBJ1-1; D is perhaps TRBD1 (5 bases). Germline V CDR1 and CDR2: LGHDT, YNNKEL (reference sequence). The V end was cut by 3 bases, the J end by 6 bases, with 11 bases between. This CDR3 comprises 13 residues. The CDR3 DNA is TGTGCCAGCAGCCAGGCCGTGGGGGCTGAAGCTTTCTTT. Translation gives CASSQAVGAEAFF. Together with reference TRBV3-1 and TRBJ1-1, the CDR3 gives the full variable domain: DTAVSQTPKYLVTQMGNDKSIKCEQNLGHDTMYWYKQDSKKFLKIMFSYNNKELIINETVPNRFSPKSPDKAHLNLHINSLELGDSAVYFCASSQAVGAEAFFGQGTRLTVV.

The CDR3 loop is CASSDVPGELFF. The CDR3 DNA is TGTGCCAGCAGTGACGTCCCCGGGGAGCTGTTTTTT. V gene TRBV6-1 combines with J gene TRBJ2-2; the D is unclear. The CDR3 contains 12 residues. V lost 3 bases and J lost 6, with 5 bases in between. CDR1 is MNHNS, CDR2 SASEGT, per germline.

This clonotype has ten or more counts. This chain connects TRBV20-1 to TRBJ2-7, with D perhaps TRBD1 or TRBD2 (6 bases each). CDR1 DFQATT and CDR2 SNEGSKA come from the germline V gene (reference sequence). The CDR3 runs 15 residues. Trimming removed 6 bases from V and 6 bases from J, with 24 bases in between. CDR3 region: CSAPGGQGFPLEQYF. CDR3 coding DNA: TGCAGTGCGCCCGGGGGCCAGGGATTTCCCCTCGAGCAGTACTTC.

A few counts support this clonotype. The chain recombines TRBV14 with TRBJ1-1; 8 bases line up with TRBD1. CDR3 length: 16 residues. V shed 4 bases and J 0 bases; nucleotides not matched to a gene: 7. Germline assignment: CDR1 SGHDN and CDR2 FVKESK. The CDR3 DNA reads TGTGCCAGCAGCCTACTAACAGGGGGATTGAACACTGAAGCTTTCTTT. Amino acids: CASSLLTGGLNTEAFF. Full variable domain (missing parts from reference TRBV14 and TRBJ1-1): EAGVTQFPSHSVIEKGQTVTLRCDPISGHDNLYWYRRVMGKEIKFLLHFVKESKQDESGMPNNRFLAERTGGTYSTLKVQPAELEDSGVYFCASSLLTGGLNTEAFFGQGTRLTVV.

V gene TRBV12-3 or TRBV12-4 combines with J gene TRBJ2-1, with D hard to call. Trimming removed 6 bases from V and 6 bases from J, with 9 bases in between. The CDR3 is 12 amino acids. In DNA, the CDR3 is TGTGCCAGCAGCTTTAGCTTCAATGAGCAGTTCTTC. Translated: CASSFSFNEQFF.

This clonotype has at least ten counts. The V gene is TRBV7-2, the J gene TRBJ1-1, with no clear D. The CDR3 has 13 residues. V shed 5 bases and J shed 7 bases, with 14 bases lying between them. Per the germline V gene, CDR1 is SGHTA and CDR2 is FQGNSA. DNA of the CDR3: TGTGCCAGCAGCCCTCTTAGGAAGGATGAAGCTTTCTTT. It specifies CASSPLRKDEAFF.